This T cell receptor (beta chain) derives from a study of T-cell memory formation after mild COVID-19. This clonotype was found many times. Antigen: not known. The germline V gene encodes CDR1 KGHSH and CDR2 LQKENI. Trimming took 3 bases from V and 4 from J, leaving 14 bases between them. This CDR3 spans 15 amino acids. Regarding the study as a whole: Cross-reactive memory appears to have joined, as suggested by some responding clones showing up in pre-infection memory. From day 15 to 85, contracting clones were balanced between CD4 and CD8, whereas later expanders leaned toward CD4+. Those CD4+ clones that contracted were mainly in CM and EM (CD8+ ones in EMRA).

Each CDR3 protein is one row after TCRdb ran MiXCR on the 5' RACE reads. Altogether around 430,000 distinct CDR3 sequences are present, more than 15% being singletons, with the ten largest covering roughly a fifth. The chain carries TRBV18 and TRBJ2-3; TRBD1 or TRBD2 may be the D gene (5 bases each). The sample comprised PBMCs or a T cell subset sorted from them (not recorded which). The sequence derives from a man in his late teens or twenties who had mild COVID-19 (a few samples of this study predate the infection). Cell type and time point are not known. The CDR3 protein is CASSPPRGGADTQYF. CDR3 bases: TGTGCCAGCTCACCCCCACGGGGCGGAGCAGATACGCAGTATTTT.